The clone carrying this T cell receptor (beta chain) showed up just once. Assay: immunoSEQ multiplex PCR; the TCRdb copy retains only in-frame clones and omits some. This table holds 65,000 to 85,000 clones, under 90% found once. This sample stems from a study of T cell changes during pregnancy in multiple sclerosis. Deletions cut 2 bases from V and 7 bases from J, with 12 bases between. This CDR3 region has 14 residues. Germline assignment: CDR1 MNHEY and CDR2 SVGAGI. The specimen was peripheral blood, collected after pregnancy. This receptor was obtained from a female donor in good health, enrolled as a control in a pregnancy study. The gene calls are TRBV6-5 and TRBJ2-4; tentative D call: TRBD1 (6 bases). This CDR3 is CASSYGGAGNIQYF. CDR3 DNA: TGTGCCAGCAGTTACGGGGGCGCCGGTAACATTCAGTACTTC.